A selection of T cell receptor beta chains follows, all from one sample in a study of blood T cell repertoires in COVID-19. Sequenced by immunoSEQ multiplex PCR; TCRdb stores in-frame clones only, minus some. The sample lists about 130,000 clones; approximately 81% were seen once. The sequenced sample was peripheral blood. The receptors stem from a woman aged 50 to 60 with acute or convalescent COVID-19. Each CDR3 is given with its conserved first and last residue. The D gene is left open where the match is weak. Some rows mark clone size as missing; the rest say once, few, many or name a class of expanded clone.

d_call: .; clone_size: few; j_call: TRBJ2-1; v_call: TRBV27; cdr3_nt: TGTGCCAGCAGTTTGAGGATACTAAATAGCTCCTACAATGAGCAGTTCTTC; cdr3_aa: CASSLRILNSSYNEQFF
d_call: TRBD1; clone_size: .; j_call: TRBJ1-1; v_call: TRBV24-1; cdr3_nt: TGTGCCACCAGACAGGGGGCGAACACTGAAGCTTTCTTT; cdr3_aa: CATRQGANTEAFF
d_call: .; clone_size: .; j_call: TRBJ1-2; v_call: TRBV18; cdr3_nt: TGTGCCAGCTCCCACGATTCTCAACTAGGGTTAGCCTTC; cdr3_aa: CASSHDSQLGLAF
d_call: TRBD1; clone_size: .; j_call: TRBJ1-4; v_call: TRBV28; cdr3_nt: TGTGCCAGCAGTTTAGGACAGGCAACTAATGAAAAACTGTTTTTT; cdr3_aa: CASSLGQATNEKLFF
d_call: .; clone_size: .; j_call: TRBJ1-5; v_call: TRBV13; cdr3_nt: TGTGCCAGCAGCAGCGGCCGGGGGGAACGGTATCAGCCCCAGCATTTT; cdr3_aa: CASSSGRGERYQPQHF
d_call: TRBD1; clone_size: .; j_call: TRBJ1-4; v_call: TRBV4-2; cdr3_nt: TGTGCCAGCAGCCAAGAGACAACCGTAGGGGGCGATGAAAAACTGTTTTTT; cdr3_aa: CASSQETTVGGDEKLFF
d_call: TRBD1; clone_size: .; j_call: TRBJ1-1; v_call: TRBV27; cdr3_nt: TGTGCCAGCACCCCTAGACAGGGGAACACTGAAGCTTTCTTT; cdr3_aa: CASTPRQGNTEAFF
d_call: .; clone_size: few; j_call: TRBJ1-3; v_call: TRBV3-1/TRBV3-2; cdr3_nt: TGTGCCAGCAGCGGGCCGTCAACAGCCTCTGGAAACACCATATATTTT; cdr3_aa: CASSGPSTASGNTIYF
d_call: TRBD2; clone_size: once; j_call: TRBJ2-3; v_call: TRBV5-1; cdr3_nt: TGCGCCAGCACTCGGGAGGACTCCACAGATACGCAGTATTTT; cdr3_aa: CASTREDSTDTQYF
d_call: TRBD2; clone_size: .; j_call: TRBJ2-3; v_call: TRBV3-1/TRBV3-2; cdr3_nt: TGTGCCAGCAGCCAAGGTAGCGGGAGTAGCGGGTATACGCAGTATTTT; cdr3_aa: CASSQGSGSSGYTQYF